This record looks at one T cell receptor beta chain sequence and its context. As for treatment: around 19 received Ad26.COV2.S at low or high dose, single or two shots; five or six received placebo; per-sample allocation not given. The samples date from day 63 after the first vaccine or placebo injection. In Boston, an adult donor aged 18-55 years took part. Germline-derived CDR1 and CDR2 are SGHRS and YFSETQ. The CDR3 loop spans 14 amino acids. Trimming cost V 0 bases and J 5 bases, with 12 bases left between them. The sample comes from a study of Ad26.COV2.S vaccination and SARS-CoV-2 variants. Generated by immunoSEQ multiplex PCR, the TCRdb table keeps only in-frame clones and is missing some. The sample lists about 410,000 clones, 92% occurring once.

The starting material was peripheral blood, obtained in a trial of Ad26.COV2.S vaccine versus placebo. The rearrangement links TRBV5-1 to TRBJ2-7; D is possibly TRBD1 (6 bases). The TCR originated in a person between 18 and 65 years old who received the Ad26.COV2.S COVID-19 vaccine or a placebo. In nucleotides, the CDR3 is TGCGCCAGCAGCTTGGACAGGGCCACTCACGAGCAGTACTTC. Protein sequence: CASSLDRATHEQYF.